This passage covers 30 T cell receptor beta chains from one sample sequenced in a study of blood T cell repertoires in COVID-19. Sequencing used immunoSEQ multiplex PCR; TCRdb keeps in-frame clones, though not all of them. The sample records about 350,000 clones, more than 85% being singletons. The specimen was PBMCs or T cells enriched from blood (not recorded which). These receptors all come from a woman under 40 who had recovered from COVID-19.

The V call is TRBV19, the J call TRBJ1-5; 8 nucleotides agree with TRBD1. Germline V CDR1 and CDR2: LNHDA, SQIVND (reference sequence). The CDR3 contains 15 residues. V shed 3 bases and J 4 bases; nucleotides not matched to a gene: 5. The DNA of the CDR3 is TGTGCCAGTAGTATCGACAGGGGATTGAATCAGCCCCAGCATTTT. This encodes CASSIDRGLNQPQHF. The variable domain in full, completed from reference TRBV19 and TRBJ1-5, reads DGGITQSPKYLFRKEGQNVTLSCEQNLNHDAMYWYRQDPGQGLRLIYYSQIVNDFQKGDIAEGYSVSREKKESFPLTVTSAQKNPTAFYLCASSIDRGLNQPQHFGDGTRLSIL.

V and J are TRBV27 and TRBJ2-3, with 9 positions matching TRBD2. Per germline, CDR1 MNHEY and CDR2 SMNVEV (reference sequence). V shed 4 bases and J 4 bases; nucleotides not matched to a gene: 9. This CDR3 contains 16 residues. The CDR3 region has the DNA TGTGCCAGCAGTTCTTGGCGGGGGGGCCGTGCAGATACGCAGTATTTT. Translated: CASSSWRGGRADTQYF.

A few counts support this clone. The chain couples TRBV2 to TRBJ1-2; the match to TRBD1 covers 7 bases. J gave up 4 bases and V 6 bases, and 5 bases lay outside the gene matches. Germline CDR1 reads SNHLY; CDR2 reads FYNNEI. CDR3 length: 13 amino acids. This CDR3 is CASSRGTVYGYTF. The CDR3 DNA reads TGTGCCAGCAGCAGGGGGACCGTCTATGGCTACACCTTC.

The chain couples TRBV28 to TRBJ2-1, with D possibly being TRBD1 (5 bases). The V gene's germline CDR1 is MDHEN and CDR2 SYDVKM. V dropped 3 bases and J dropped 1 base, with 16 bases sitting between them. CDR3 length: 17 residues. CDR3 region: CASSFVPRGVSYNEQFF. CDR3 nucleotides: TGTGCCAGCAGTTTTGTGCCTAGGGGTGTTTCCTACAATGAGCAGTTCTTC.

The chain couples TRBV7-6 to TRBJ2-7, with TRBD1 matching 8 bases. V dropped 2 bases and J dropped 5; count of bases not matched to a gene: 8. Germline V gene lookup returns CDR1 SGHVS and CDR2 FNYEAQ. The CDR3 loop spans 15 amino acids. CDR3 coding DNA: TGTGCCAGCAGCTTAATAGGGTCAGGGGGCGACGAGCAGTACTTC. Its protein is CASSLIGSGGDEQYF.

The rearrangement uses TRBV11-2 and TRBJ2-7, with D possibly TRBD2 on 5 matching bases. There are 14 residues in the CDR3. Deletions cut 1 base from V and 2 bases from J, with 9 bases between. Germline V gene sequence: CDR1 SGHAT, CDR2 FQNNGV. Written as DNA, the CDR3 is TGTGCCAGCAGCTTAGGAGGGTACACCTACGAGCAGTACTTC. It yields the protein CASSLGGYTYEQYF. The variable domain in full, completed from reference TRBV11-2 and TRBJ2-7, reads EAGVAQSPRYKIIEKRQSVAFWCNPISGHATLYWYQQILGQGPKLLIQFQNNGVVDDSQLPKDRFSAERLKGVDSTLKIQPAKLEDSAVYLCASSLGGYTYEQYFGPGTRLTVT.

About this clone itself: Germline and junction disagree at one end, which may indicate a read error. The chain links TRBV4-1 to TRBJ2-3, with 7 bases identical to TRBD1. The germline V gene encodes CDR1 MGHRA and CDR2 YSYEKL. The CDR3 totals 13 residues. The CDR3 protein is CASSQDETGTRLW. DNA for the CDR3: TGCGCCAGCAGCCAAGATGAGACAGGGACCCGTCTGTGG.

The chain carries TRBV9 and TRBJ1-1; no clear D gene. Trimming left V 0 bases short and J 4 bases short, with 10 bases between. This CDR3 is 14 amino acids long. Germline assignment: CDR1 SGDLS and CDR2 YYNGEE. As DNA, the CDR3 is TGTGCCAGCAGCGTAGCGGTGGGGAGCACTGAAGCTTTCTTT. Amino acids: CASSVAVGSTEAFF.

The chain combines TRBV6-5 with TRBJ2-2, with D possibly TRBD2 on 6 matching bases. Deletions cut 5 bases from V and 5 bases from J, with 12 bases between. Germline V gene data show CDR1 as MNHEY and CDR2 as SVGAGI. CDR3 size: 14 residues. CDR3: CASSKTSFTGELFF. CDR3 DNA: TGTGCCAGCAGTAAGACTAGTTTTACCGGGGAGCTGTTTTTT.

The chain recombines TRBV7-9 with TRBJ1-5; D remains ambiguous. V dropped 1 base and J dropped 9 bases, with 13 bases sitting between them. The germline gives CDR1 SEHNR, CDR2 FQNEAQ (reference sequence). This CDR3 is 14 amino acids long. The CDR3 coding sequence is TGTGCCAGCAGCTTAGGGCCGGTCCGAGGGCCCCAGCATTTT. This translates into CASSLGPVRGPQHF. Full variable domain (missing parts from reference TRBV7-9 and TRBJ1-5): DTGVSQNPRHKITKRGQNVTFRCDPISEHNRLYWYRQTLGQGPEFLTYFQNEAQLEKSRLLSDRFSAERPKGSFSTLEIQRTEQGDSAMYLCASSLGPVRGPQHFGDGTRLSIL.

This clone appeared a few times. CDR3 amino acids: CASSLEPGETQYF. For the CDR3, the DNA is TGTGCCAGCAGCTTGGAGCCTGGAGAGACCCAGTACTTC. This chain connects TRBV5-6 to TRBJ2-5; D call uncertain. CDR3 length equals 13 residues. CDR1 and CDR2 from the germline V gene are SGHDT and YYEEEE. V was shortened by 0 bases and J by 4 bases, with 7 bases between the two germline ends.

The chain links TRBV15 to TRBJ2-3; 13 positions match TRBD2. Losses at the gene ends were 1 base for V and 4 bases for J; bases not matched to a gene: 2. This CDR3 is 16 amino acids long. CDR1 LNHNV and CDR2 YYDKDF come from the germline V gene (reference sequence). In nucleotides, the CDR3 is TGTGCCACCAGCAGAGGGACTAGCGGGGGAGCAGATACGCAGTATTTT. Its protein product is CATSRGTSGGADTQYF.

V and J are TRBV9 and TRBJ1-1; TRBD1 matches at 7 bases. Germline V lookup: CDR1 SGDLS, CDR2 YYNGEE. This CDR3 contains 17 residues. The V gene end was trimmed by 4 bases and the J gene end by 5 bases; junction bases not matched to a gene: 17. As DNA, the CDR3 is TGTGCCAGCAGCCCTACATTACCCGGACAGGTCTTGACTGAAGCTTTCTTT. The encoded protein is CASSPTLPGQVLTEAFF.

The V call is TRBV28, the J call TRBJ1-4; 8 nucleotides line up with TRBD1. Germline V gives CDR1 MDHEN, CDR2 SYDVKM. The CDR3 length is 15 residues. Trimming removed 6 bases from V and 6 bases from J; junction bases left unmatched: 9. CDR3: CASRTQGAQDEKLFF. CDR3 DNA sequence: TGTGCCAGCAGAACCCAGGGGGCGCAGGATGAAAAACTGTTTTTT.

Only a few counts were recorded for this clone. The chain employs TRBV5-4 and TRBJ2-7, with D possibly TRBD2 on 5 matching bases. This CDR3 spans 16 amino acids. CDR1 and CDR2 (germline): SGHNT, YYREEE (reference sequence). The germline V and J ends were trimmed by 7 bases and 1 base, with 21 bases remaining between them. The CDR3 region is CASYFRYPRASYEQYF. In DNA form, the CDR3 reads TGTGCCAGCTATTTCAGGTATCCGAGGGCATCCTACGAGCAGTACTTC.

The V and J genes are TRBV28 and TRBJ1-1; D uncertain. V lost 2 bases and J 0 bases, leaving 13 bases between the germline ends. This CDR3 comprises 16 residues. Germline values: CDR1 MDHEN, CDR2 SYDVKM. The chain's CDR3 is CASSLRAASMNTEAFF. CDR3 sequence (DNA): TGTGCCAGCAGTTTAAGGGCAGCTAGCATGAACACTGAAGCTTTCTTT.

This chain uses TRBV29-1 with TRBJ2-3, with 7 bases identical to TRBD2. Looked up from germline, CDR1 is SQVTM and CDR2 is ANQGSEA. The CDR3 runs 15 residues. CDR3 residues: CSIMGGALRADTQYF. The CDR3 DNA reads as TGCAGTATCATGGGAGGGGCCCTACGTGCAGATACGCAGTATTTT.

The chain uses TRBV10-1 and TRBJ2-1; 10 bases line up with TRBD1. J gave up 6 bases and V 3 bases, and 8 bases lay outside the gene matches. CDR3 length: 16 residues. Per germline, CDR1 WNHNN and CDR2 SYGVQD (reference sequence). The CDR3 sequence: CASSDPPGQGSNEQFF. In DNA, the CDR3 is TGCGCCAGCAGTGACCCTCCGGGACAGGGGTCCAATGAGCAGTTCTTC.

The rearrangement uses TRBV5-4 and TRBJ1-6, with TRBD1 matching over 8 bases. Germline loops: CDR1 SGHNT, CDR2 YYREEE (reference sequence). Trimming at V came to 4 bases and at J to 7 bases, leaving 7 bases not matched to a gene. There are 15 residues in the CDR3. CDR3 amino acids: CASSPGGQGNSPLHF. The CDR3 DNA reads as TGTGCCAGCAGCCCCGGAGGACAGGGAAATTCACCCCTCCACTTT.

The count of this clone is one. The chain couples TRBV2 to TRBJ1-2; tentative D call: TRBD1 (6 bases). The CDR3 consists of 15 residues. V was shortened by 1 base and J by 5 bases, with 14 bases between the two germline ends. The germline CDR1 and CDR2 sequences are SNHLY and FYNNEI. The CDR3 is CASSEGGRGQYGYTF. The CDR3 coding sequence is TGTGCCAGCAGTGAAGGGGGCAGGGGTCAATATGGCTACACCTTC.

The chain recombines TRBV30 with TRBJ1-1; a weak D match, TRBD1 (5 bases). The CDR3 is 12 amino acids. V was shortened by 5 bases and J by 4 bases, with 11 bases between the two germline ends. From germline, CDR1 is GTSNPN and CDR2 SVGIG (reference sequence). The DNA for the CDR3 is TGTGCCTGGTGTCAGGGAACCACTGAAGCTTTCTTT. Translated: CAWCQGTTEAFF. The whole variable domain, filled in from reference TRBV30 and TRBJ1-1, reads SQTIHQWPATLVQPVGSPLSLECTVEGTSNPNLYWYRQAAGRGLQLLFYSVGIGQISSEVPQNLSASRPQDRQFILSSKKLLLSDSGFYLCAWCQGTTEAFFGQGTRLTVV.

This rearrangement joins TRBV3-1 (or the pseudogene TRBV3-2) to TRBJ1-2; D gene ambiguous. Trimming shortened V by 3 bases and J by 7 bases, and 15 bases separated the two germline ends. Germline V gene sequence: CDR1 LGHDT, CDR2 YNNKEL (reference sequence). This CDR3 spans 14 amino acids. CDR3 residues: CASSHLGGRGGYTF. The CDR3 nucleotides are TGTGCCAGCAGCCACTTAGGAGGGCGGGGTGGCTACACCTTC.

The chain combines TRBV6-2 or TRBV6-3 with TRBJ2-7; 9 nucleotides agree with TRBD1. Trimming at V came to 6 bases and at J to 3 bases, leaving 9 bases not matched to a gene. The CDR3 sequence is 15 residues long. Germline V gene lookup returns CDR1 MNHEY and CDR2 SVGEGT. The CDR3, as DNA: TGTGCCAGCAGCGCGGACAGGGGACGGCTCTACGAGCAGTACTTC. The encoded protein is CASSADRGRLYEQYF.

The chain carries TRBV3-1 (or the pseudogene TRBV3-2) and TRBJ2-3; D is possibly TRBD2 (6 bases). In germline, CDR1 is LGHDT, CDR2 YNNKEL (reference sequence). Trimming removed 5 bases from V and 4 bases from J, with 16 bases in between. This CDR3 is built from 15 residues. CDR3 loop: CASSASDSVPDTQYF. CDR3 nucleotides: TGTGCCAGCAGCGCTAGCGATTCAGTCCCAGATACGCAGTATTTT.

This chain joins TRBV19 and TRBJ1-2; no reliable D call. The CDR3 loop spans 15 amino acids. Germline loops: CDR1 LNHDA, CDR2 SQIVND (reference sequence). The V and J ends lost 3 bases and 2 bases respectively, with 13 bases between them. The CDR3 DNA reads as TGTGCCAGTAGTATGGTCCTTGGGCCGAACTATGGCTACACCTTC. It translates to CASSMVLGPNYGYTF.

The CDR3 DNA sequence: TGTGCCAGCAGCTACGAAATATGGGCCCAGGGTCGTTATAGCAATCAGCCCCAGCATTTT. The encoded protein is CASSYEIWAQGRYSNQPQHF. The chain uses TRBV6-6 and TRBJ1-5; D perhaps matches TRBD1 (5 bases). Germline V gene data show CDR1 as MNHNY and CDR2 as SVGAGI (reference sequence). Trimming pared 6 bases from V and 0 bases from J, leaving 27 bases between. The CDR3 is 20 amino acids.

The chain employs TRBV25-1 and TRBJ1-2, with 8 bases identical to TRBD1. V lost 6 bases to trimming and J lost 4 bases; unmatched junction nucleotides: 10. There are 15 residues in the CDR3. CDR1 MGHDK and CDR2 SYGVNS come from the germline V gene. DNA of the CDR3: TGTGCCAGCAGCCTAAGGGACAGGAGATTCTATGGCTACACCTTC. Encoded protein: CASSLRDRRFYGYTF.

The J gene is TRBJ2-5, the V gene TRBV24-1; tentative D call: TRBD2 (5 bases). The CDR3 extends over 12 amino acids. Trimming removed 3 bases at V and 7 bases at J, with 8 bases between. The V gene's germline CDR1 is KGHDR and CDR2 SFDVKD. Here the CDR3 reads CATSDIAGTQYF. The CDR3 nucleotides read TGTGCCACCAGTGATATCGCGGGGACCCAGTACTTC.

This chain links TRBV2 with TRBJ1-2; D not resolved. The V gene lost 0 bases and the J gene lost 7 bases, with 12 bases spanning the gap. This CDR3 spans 14 amino acids. Germline V gene data show CDR1 as SNHLY and CDR2 as FYNNEI. The DNA for the CDR3 is TGTGCCAGCAGTGAAGCTTGGAGACGTGTTGGCTACACCTTC. It specifies CASSEAWRRVGYTF.

The chain carries TRBV19 and TRBJ1-5; D is uncertain. V was shortened by 0 bases and J by 9 bases, with 15 bases between the two germline ends. The CDR3 consists of 15 residues. Looked up from germline, CDR1 is LNHDA and CDR2 is SQIVND (reference sequence). Here the CDR3 reads CASSIDWQPSWPQHF. The CDR3 nucleotides read TGTGCCAGTAGTATAGATTGGCAGCCTAGCTGGCCCCAGCATTTT.